The 13 T cell receptor beta chains below all came from one sample that was sequenced in a study of blood T cell repertoires in COVID-19 (dated by TCRdb to 2018 to 2020). Libraries came from the immunoSEQ multiplex PCR assay. TCRdb obtained this table from immuneACCESS and retained in-frame rearrangements with V and J assigned. These tables miss some clones; where compared with another copy, unresolved V genes account for less than half of the shortfall, and the remainder is unexplained. In all, the sample holds 250,000 to 350,000 clones, and approximately 83% of those were seen once. Around 16% of the sample lies in the top ten. Sequenced input: peripheral blood. These receptors all come from a person aged 70 to 85 with COVID-19, enrolled during active disease.

The chain has TRBV10-3 and TRBJ2-1, with D hard to call. CDR3 length: 17 amino acids. The germline V and J ends were trimmed by 3 bases and 0 bases, with 15 bases remaining between them. Germline V gene data show CDR1 as ENHRY and CDR2 as SYGVKD. CDR3 sequence reads: CAISDPVRASSYNEQFF. The CDR3 bases are TGTGCCATCAGTGATCCCGTGCGCGCGAGCTCCTACAATGAGCAGTTCTTC.

V is TRBV18 and J is TRBJ1-1; tentatively, D is TRBD1 (6 bases). From germline, CDR1 is KGHSH and CDR2 LQKENI. This CDR3 is 16 amino acids long. Trimming cost V 3 bases and J 1 base, with 15 bases left between them. The CDR3 nucleotides are TGTGCCAGCTCACCGACAGGTCCGAAGGGGAACACTGAAGCTTTCTTT. This sequence encodes CASSPTGPKGNTEAFF.

The chain employs TRBV7-3 and TRBJ1-6; D is ambiguous. V gave up 2 bases and J gave up 8 bases, with 13 bases separating them. The CDR3 totals 15 residues. Germline CDR1 and CDR2: SGHTA and FQGTGA. The DNA for the CDR3 is TGTGCCAGCAGCTTATTTGGGAGACAAGATTCACCCCTCCACTTT. Protein product: CASSLFGRQDSPLHF.

V and J are TRBV7-9 and TRBJ2-1; the D gene is possibly TRBD2 (5 bases). Germline V lookup: CDR1 SEHNR, CDR2 FQNEAQ (reference sequence). The CDR3 is made up of 12 amino acids. The V and J ends lost 5 bases and 9 bases respectively, with 11 bases between them. The CDR3 DNA follows: TGTGCCAGCAGCCCCCTGGCGGGTGAGCAGTTCTTC. Its translation is CASSPLAGEQFF.

The V gene is TRBV20-1, the J gene TRBJ2-1, with 7 bases identical to TRBD2. The CDR3 totals 11 residues. CDR1 DFQATT and CDR2 SNEGSKA come from the germline V gene (reference sequence). V was pared by 3 bases and J by 8 bases, with 1 base of the junction left unmatched. The CDR3 here is CSASAGDEQFF. The CDR3 DNA sequence: TGCAGTGCTAGCGCGGGGGATGAGCAGTTCTTC.

The chain employs TRBV4-3 and TRBJ2-1; TRBD2 matches at 7 bases. V dropped 0 bases and J dropped 2; count of bases not matched to a gene: 7. The CDR3 is 17 residues long. Germline CDR1 LGHNA, CDR2 YSLEER. CDR3 sequence reads: CASSQDLGGRAYNEQFF. The CDR3 region has the DNA TGCGCCAGCAGCCAAGATCTTGGGGGGAGGGCCTACAATGAGCAGTTCTTC.

The chain employs TRBV6-2 or TRBV6-3 and TRBJ2-7; 11 bases are shared with TRBD1. The CDR3 extends over 15 amino acids. Per the germline V gene, CDR1 is MNHEY and CDR2 is SVGEGT. V shed 6 bases and J 6 bases; nucleotides not matched to a gene: 10. Here the CDR3 reads CASSLGQGATFEQYF. CDR3 bases: TGTGCCAGCAGCCTAGGACAGGGGGCTACTTTCGAGCAGTACTTC.

V is TRBV6-1 and J is TRBJ2-4, with D unresolved. CDR1 is MNHNS and CDR2 is SASEGT in the germline V gene. The CDR3 totals 11 residues. The V and J ends lost 2 bases and 10 bases respectively, with 6 bases between them. Here the CDR3 DNA reads TGTGCCAGCAGTGAACGCGTGATTCAGTACTTC. Its protein is CASSERVIQYF.

CDR3 loop: CASSTGQGEAFF. The CDR3 DNA sequence: TGTGCCAGTAGTACGGGACAAGGGGAAGCTTTCTTT. The V call is TRBV19, the J call TRBJ1-1, with D perhaps matching TRBD1 (6 bases). The germline V gene encodes CDR1 LNHDA and CDR2 SQIVND (reference sequence). Trimming removed 4 bases from V and 8 bases from J, with 11 bases in between. The CDR3 runs to 12 residues.

The chain links TRBV28 to TRBJ2-3; 8 nucleotides match TRBD2. Germline CDR1 MDHEN, CDR2 SYDVKM. The CDR3 sequence is 17 residues long. Trimming took 0 bases from V and 0 from J; bases not matched to a gene: 5. The DNA of the CDR3 is TGTGCCAGCAGTTTATGGCAAGCTAGCGGGAGCACAGATACGCAGTATTTT. Translating it yields CASSLWQASGSTDTQYF.

The chain is built from TRBV7-9 and TRBJ2-5, with D possibly being TRBD1 (5 bases). Germline lookup yields CDR1 SEHNR and CDR2 FQNEAQ (reference sequence). The CDR3 covers 16 residues. V was pared by 4 bases and J by 5 bases, with 20 bases between. CDR3 amino acids: CASSSPRTGPPETQYF. CDR3 DNA: TGTGCCAGCAGCTCCCCCCGAACAGGACCCCCGGAGACCCAGTACTTC. Full variable domain (missing parts from reference TRBV7-9 and TRBJ2-5): DTGVSQNPRHKITKRGQNVTFRCDPISEHNRLYWYRQTLGQGPEFLTYFQNEAQLEKSRLLSDRFSAERPKGSFSTLEIQRTEQGDSAMYLCASSSPRTGPPETQYFGPGTRLLVL.

V usage is TRBV7-2 and J usage is TRBJ1-6; D remains ambiguous. Trimming stripped 0 bases from V and 0 bases from J, with 6 bases between. There are 16 residues in the CDR3. Germline CDR1 is SGHTA and CDR2 is FQGNSA. The CDR3 spells CASSLAPSSYNSPLHF. The DNA for the CDR3 is TGTGCCAGCAGCTTAGCCCCGAGCTCCTATAATTCACCCCTCCACTTT.

The chain recombines TRBV5-8 with TRBJ1-1, with D perhaps matching TRBD1 (6 bases). The V gene's germline CDR1 is SGHTS and CDR2 YDEGEE. This CDR3 is built from 16 residues. Between the trimmed V and J ends, which lost 0 bases and 4 bases, there was a span of 16 bases. CDR3: CASSLAVGGASTEAFF. The CDR3 DNA follows: TGTGCCAGCAGCTTGGCCGTCGGGGGGGCGAGCACTGAAGCTTTCTTT.